This TCR beta chain was sequenced for a study of control samples from healthy donors and cancer patients. V was clipped by 6 bases and J by 0 bases, with 12 bases between them. This CDR3 contains 15 residues. From germline, CDR1 is LNHDA and CDR2 SQIVND (reference sequence). This clone has only one observation. The assay was immunoSEQ multiplex PCR, and TCRdb's table has in-frame clones only and misses some. The sample lists about 170,000 clones, approximately 91% occurring once. Sequenced material: blood. The sequence derives from a woman between 35 and 50 years old in good health. The chain uses TRBV19 and TRBJ1-5; D is possibly TRBD1 (6 bases). CDR3 loop: CASRWAGDSNQPQHF. The DNA of the CDR3 is TGTGCCAGTAGGTGGGCAGGGGATAGCAATCAGCCCCAGCATTTT. The full variable domain, in which reference TRBV19 and TRBJ1-5 provide the parts outside the CDR3, is DGGITQSPKYLFRKEGQNVTLSCEQNLNHDAMYWYRQDPGQGLRLIYYSQIVNDFQKGDIAEGYSVSREKKESFPLTVTSAQKNPTAFYLCASRWAGDSNQPQHFGDGTRLSIL.